This T cell receptor beta chain was retrieved from a study of metastatic and nonmetastatic thyroid tumors. The overall study: Comparative analysis of repertoires was undertaken across blood and tumor or nodule tissue obtained from malignant and benign thyroid patients.

There are many counts of this clone. Its matching antigen is unknown. Original data processing: Differences in CDR3 between clinicopathological groups were drawn on to build a classifier intended to discriminate distant-metastatic papillary thyroid cancer patients. From the PCR reads, TCRdb re-called clones with MiXCR. TCRdb's processing, not the authors' own work, is the source of the V and J calls. The repertoire holds tens of thousands of clones, with 9% to 13% as singletons. Study-wide points: As reported, TCR beta diversity in blood and tumor was significantly higher in malignant thyroid tumors than in benign nodules.

This CDR3 spans 14 amino acids. Looked up from germline, CDR1 is LGHDT and CDR2 is YNNKEL (reference sequence). The trim removed 3 bases at V and 4 bases at J, leaving 1 base unmatched. Thyroid surgery was preceded by no treatment in any patient. The sequenced sample consisted of blood. The rearrangement uses TRBV3-1 and TRBJ2-7; 12 bases map to TRBD2. This TCR came from a male donor with papillary thyroid cancer or a benign thyroid nodule (not recorded which). Some clones in this sample may be carry-over from other donors' samples. In DNA form, the CDR3 reads TGTGCCAGCAGCCACCTAGCGGGAGGGTACGAGCAGTACTTC. This encodes CASSHLAGGYEQYF.